These 20 T cell receptor beta chains were all obtained from the same sample, sequenced in a study of T-cell reconstitution after alpha-beta-depleted transplantation in children. Unique molecular identifiers were incorporated when the TCRbeta library was constructed. MiXCR, applied by TCRdb to the PCR reads, yields one record per CDR3 protein. The sample contains approximately 520,000 distinct CDR3 sequences, about 30% of which appear only once. The sequencing here drew on PBMCs from the stem cell graft donor, taken from the stem cell graft. These receptors came from a human donor who donated a stem cell graft to a child with aplastic anemia.

This clonotype was recorded a few times. This sequence joins TRBV13 and TRBJ1-1; weak D call: TRBD1 (6 bases). This CDR3 is 15 amino acids long. Trimming pared 3 bases from V and 8 bases from J, leaving 19 bases between. The V gene's germline CDR1 is PRHDT and CDR2 FYEKMQ (reference sequence). Here the CDR3 DNA reads TGTGCCAGCAGCTTGACTAACTCCGGGACACACGAAGCTTTCTTT. Translation gives CASSLTNSGTHEAFF.

The chain has TRBV7-2 and TRBJ2-5, with D possibly being TRBD2 (6 bases). V was clipped by 5 bases and J by 4 bases, with 14 bases between them. Germline values: CDR1 SGHTA, CDR2 FQGNSA. The CDR3 contains 14 residues. The CDR3 region has the DNA TGTGCCAGCAGCCCCGGAGGAGGGTTAGAGACCCAGTACTTC. This codes for CASSPGGGLETQYF.

J is TRBJ1-1 and V is TRBV4-3, with D hard to call. In germline, CDR1 is LGHNA, CDR2 YSLEER. The CDR3 runs to 15 residues. Trimming cost V 0 bases and J 5 bases, with 13 bases left between them. CDR3 in DNA: TGCGCCAGCAGCCAAGATGGAATCAGAAGGACTGAAGCTTTCTTT. It encodes CASSQDGIRRTEAFF.

In its sample, this clonotype was seen a few times. The rearrangement links TRBV29-1 to TRBJ2-7, with D perhaps TRBD1 (5 bases). Germline V gene data show CDR1 as SQVTM and CDR2 as ANQGSEA. Trimming removed 5 bases from V and 3 bases from J, with 8 bases in between. The CDR3 runs 11 residues. Written as DNA, the CDR3 is TGCAGCGTTCCAGGGAACTACGAGCAGTACTTC. It translates to CSVPGNYEQYF.

CDR3 bases: TGTGCCAGCAGCGTAGAGGGCGGGGGGAAGAGGTTCTTC. The encoded protein is CASSVEGGGKRFF. V is TRBV9 and J is TRBJ2-1, with TRBD2 identical over 8 bases. Per germline, CDR1 SGDLS and CDR2 YYNGEE. The V gene end was trimmed by 0 bases and the J gene end by 15 bases; junction bases not matched to a gene: 8. The length of the CDR3 is 13 residues.

The chain is built from TRBV5-5 and TRBJ1-2; D call uncertain. Trimming took 4 bases from V and 2 from J, leaving 12 bases between them. The CDR3 is made up of 14 amino acids. Germline V lookup: CDR1 SGHKS, CDR2 YYEKEE (reference sequence). The CDR3 is CASSPPDGNYGYTF. CDR3 nucleotides: TGTGCCAGCAGCCCTCCGGACGGAAACTATGGCTACACCTTC. Full variable domain (rest looked up from reference TRBV5-5 and TRBJ1-2): DAGVTQSPTHLIKTRGQQVTLRCSPISGHKSVSWYQQVLGQGPQFIFQYYEKEERGRGNFPDRFSARQFPNYSSELNVNALLLGDSALYLCASSPPDGNYGYTFGSGTRLTVV.

The CDR3 DNA reads TGTGCCAGCAGCTTCCCTTGGGGGGCCCAGTACAATGAGCAGTTCTTC. Residues: CASSFPWGAQYNEQFF. The gene calls are TRBV7-9 and TRBJ2-1; D tentatively fits TRBD1 or TRBD2 (6 bases each). The CDR3 extends over 16 amino acids. Per germline, CDR1 SEHNR and CDR2 FQNEAQ (reference sequence). V lost 3 bases, J lost 4 bases, and 16 bases lay in between.

This clonotype was observed a handful of times. The gene calls are TRBV30 and TRBJ1-2; D uncertain. This CDR3 has 10 amino acids. Germline V CDR1 and CDR2: GTSNPN, SVGIG (reference sequence). V was clipped by 5 bases and J by 3 bases, with 4 bases between them. This chain's CDR3 is CAWSHYGYTF. CDR3 nucleotide sequence: TGTGCCTGGTCCCACTATGGCTACACCTTC.

This clonotype was counted a few times. V usage is TRBV20-1 and J usage is TRBJ1-5; TRBD1 might be the D (5 bases). The germline V and J ends were trimmed by 0 bases and 7 bases, with 16 bases remaining between them. The germline V gene encodes CDR1 DFQATT and CDR2 SNEGSKA (reference sequence). This CDR3 is built from 15 residues. The CDR3 DNA sequence: TGCAGTGCTAGAGAAGGTGGCAGGGAGGCGCAGCCCCAGCATTTT. It yields the protein CSAREGGREAQPQHF.

CDR3 nucleotide sequence: TGTGCCAGCAGCCCCCGAGGGGGGGGAGGTGAGCAGTTCTTC. Translating gives CASSPRGGGGEQFF. V usage is TRBV7-3 and J usage is TRBJ2-1, with a weak D call TRBD2 (7 bases). Trimming removed 5 bases at V and 9 bases at J, with 17 bases between. Germline-derived CDR1 and CDR2 are SGHTA and FQGTGA. CDR3 length: 14 residues.

V and J are TRBV6-6 and TRBJ1-2; 7 bases line up with TRBD1. Per the germline V gene, CDR1 is MNHNY and CDR2 is SVGAGI (reference sequence). The CDR3 is 12 amino acids. V gave up 6 bases and J gave up 6 bases; unmatched junction bases: 4. In DNA form, the CDR3 reads TGTGCCAGCAGACAGGGGAATGATGGCTACACCTTC. Its translation is CASRQGNDGYTF.

The chain combines TRBV20-1 with TRBJ2-7; 8 nucleotides align to TRBD2. Trimming took 5 bases from V and 0 from J; bases not matched to a gene: 3. The CDR3 is 13 amino acids. Germline V gene data show CDR1 as DFQATT and CDR2 as SNEGSKA (reference sequence). The CDR3 DNA reads as TGCAGTGCTCAAGCGGGGGCCTCCTACGAGCAGTACTTC. Its translation: CSAQAGASYEQYF.

This clonotype was counted only a few times. This chain uses TRBV7-6 with TRBJ1-6; D gene uncertain. This CDR3 is 14 amino acids long. V gave up 5 bases and J gave up 10 bases, with 15 bases separating them. Per germline, CDR1 SGHVS and CDR2 FNYEAQ. CDR3 protein: CASSLNDGRSPLHF. CDR3 DNA: TGTGCCAGCAGCCTGAATGATGGGAGATCACCCCTCCACTTT.

This clonotype was seen more than once but under ten times. The chain is built from TRBV7-2 and TRBJ2-5, with TRBD2 matching 10 bases. The CDR3 totals 17 residues. Germline CDR1 reads SGHTA; CDR2 reads FQGNSA. Trimming removed 5 bases from V and 2 bases from J; junction bases left unmatched: 11. The CDR3 protein is CASSHMPGTSEQETQYF. The CDR3 bases are TGTGCCAGCAGCCACATGCCCGGGACTAGCGAACAAGAGACCCAGTACTTC. The whole variable domain, remainder taken from reference TRBV7-2 and TRBJ2-5, is GAGVSQSPSNKVTEKGKDVELRCDPISGHTALYWYRQSLGQGLEFLIYFQGNSAPDKSGLPSDRFSAERTGGSVSTLTIQRTQQEDSAVYLCASSHMPGTSEQETQYFGPGTRLLVL.

This clonotype was detected ten times or more. The gene calls are TRBV7-2 and TRBJ2-3; either TRBD1 or TRBD2 may fit D (5 bases each). Trimming took 6 bases from V and 1 from J, leaving 17 bases between them. CDR1 is SGHTA, CDR2 FQGNSA, per germline. This CDR3 has 16 amino acids. The CDR3 DNA reads as TGTGCCAGCAGTTCATATTCGGGACGCCGCACAGATACGCAGTATTTT. Translated: CASSSYSGRRTDTQYF.

V gene TRBV29-1 combines with J gene TRBJ2-7; no clear D gene. There are 12 residues in the CDR3. Trimming removed 4 bases from V and 0 bases from J, with 7 bases in between. Germline V lookup: CDR1 SQVTM, CDR2 ANQGSEA. CDR3 in DNA: TGCAGCGTTGGGACGGCCTCCTACGAGCAGTACTTC. As protein: CSVGTASYEQYF.

Turning to this clonotype: It is unclear where the CDR3 begins or ends on the DNA, so no DNA is shown, and the CDR3 is as TCRdb lists it. The chain joins TRBV12-3 or TRBV12-4 to TRBJ2-7; the table's D gene call, TRBD1, was not cross checked with the DNA. The CDR3 region is 15 residues in length, termini included. CDR3 sequence: CASSTSTETTYEQYF.

This clonotype was counted only a few times. CDR3 in DNA: TGTGCCAGCAGCAGAGGGAGAGGCACGCAGTATTTT. This codes for CASSRGRGTQYF. The chain joins TRBV7-2 to TRBJ2-3; a possible D gene is TRBD2 (5 bases). Germline V gene sequence: CDR1 SGHTA, CDR2 FQGNSA. The CDR3 has 12 amino acids. Trimming removed 5 bases from V and 9 bases from J, with 12 bases in between.

This chain links TRBV6-1 with TRBJ2-1; the match to TRBD2 covers 8 bases. The ends lost 4 bases at V and 8 bases at J; junction bases unmatched: 4. The CDR3 contains 13 residues. CDR1 and CDR2 (germline): MNHNS, SASEGT. CDR3 nucleotides: TGTGCCAGCAGTGCGGGGGGGGGAGATGAGCAGTTCTTC. Protein sequence: CASSAGGGDEQFF.

The chain employs TRBV12-3 or TRBV12-4 and TRBJ2-1, with 11 bases matching TRBD2. Trimming took 7 bases from V and 7 from J; bases not matched to a gene: 9. This CDR3 region has 15 residues. For the CDR3, the DNA is TGTGCCAGCACCACTAGCGGGAGTAGGTTGAATGAGCAGTTCTTC. This sequence encodes CASTTSGSRLNEQFF.